This is a list of T cell receptor beta chains from one sample in a study of blood T cell repertoires in COVID-19. Profiling relied on immunoSEQ multiplex PCR, and the TCRdb table lists in-frame clones only, not all of them. Altogether roughly 280,000 clones are present, around 87% being singletons, with the ten largest covering around 3.6%. Material: peripheral blood. Receptor source: a young man with active or convalescent COVID-19. Each CDR3 is given without its conserved first and last residue. The D gene is left open where the match is weak. Size is stated for part of the rows, as once, few or many counts, or as a class when the clone is expanded.

>TRBV5-1|TRBJ2-3|.|.
ASSLGVSSTDTQY
>TRBV28|TRBJ2-4|.|.
ASSPGGYPQRDIQY
>TRBV28|TRBJ2-4|.|TRBD1
ASSLMDRGNIQY
>TRBV2|TRBJ2-3|.|.
ASSESDGVAEWSTDTQY
>TRBV9|TRBJ2-2|.|.
ASSAGHTNTGELF
>TRBV5-4|TRBJ2-3|once|TRBD2
ASSTKHASGGRDTQY
>TRBV27|TRBJ1-4|.|.
ASSPAGSEKLF
>TRBV20-1|TRBJ2-5|once|.
SASKGTGQETQY
>TRBV7-4|TRBJ1-2|.|.
ASSTRAGDSALNYGYT
>TRBV7-3|TRBJ2-7|.|TRBD1
ASSLTGGYPEQY
>TRBV28|TRBJ1-6|.|.
ASSFGQSPLH
>TRBV12-3/TRBV12-4|TRBJ1-1|few|.
ASSLVRRSF
>TRBV11-2|TRBJ2-2|.|TRBD2
ASSLELERGITNTGELF
>TRBV19|TRBJ2-5|.|.
ASSIGAAKETQY
>TRBV29-1|TRBJ1-1|once|.
SSQGSEAF
>TRBV21-1|TRBJ1-4|.|.
ASSPKRGGEWEKLF
>TRBV7-9|TRBJ2-1|.|.
ASSLAPLGEQF
>TRBV6-9|TRBJ1-1|.|.
ASSPSDSQFSEAF
>TRBV6-5|TRBJ2-1|.|.
ASERPASNEQF
>TRBV20-1|TRBJ2-1|.|.
SASVIPYNEQF
>TRBV10-3|TRBJ2-5|.|TRBD2
AISGRASGAQETQY
>TRBV10-3|TRBJ2-7|.|TRBD2
AISEAGRYYEQY
>TRBV2|TRBJ1-4|.|TRBD1
ASRDRGTANEKLF
>TRBV5-1|TRBJ1-6|once|TRBD1
ASSGADRGSYSPLH
>TRBV27|TRBJ1-5|.|.
ASGGRQASNQPQH
>TRBV5-3|TRBJ1-2|.|.
ARSLFFWFRGIYGYT
>TRBV6-5|TRBJ2-5|few|.
ASSNAGFQETQY
>TRBV7-9|TRBJ1-2|few|.
ASSQGRAGGYT
>TRBV24-1|TRBJ2-1|.|TRBD2
ATGTSGSKYEQF
>TRBV19|TRBJ1-1|.|.
ASSILGGDTEAF
>TRBV27|TRBJ2-7|.|TRBD2
ASSLAGGQYEQY
>TRBV12-5|TRBJ2-1|.|TRBD2
ASGNPRQISGRAIDEQF
>TRBV9|TRBJ1-3|.|TRBD1
ASSAGQGANSGNTIY
>TRBV27|TRBJ2-7|.|TRBD1
ASSPGQGYNEQY
>TRBV6-2/TRBV6-3|TRBJ1-4|.|.
ASSYRGLEKLF
>TRBV6-6|TRBJ2-7|.|TRBD2
ASLSPGLAGGEQY
>TRBV24-1|TRBJ2-1|.|.
ATSAPLPGDEQF
>TRBV28|TRBJ2-7|.|TRBD1
ASTPGQLRAYEQY
>TRBV24-1|TRBJ2-2|.|.
ATRSLGAGELF
>TRBV24-1|TRBJ1-5|.|.
ATSTRAGEPQH
>TRBV27|TRBJ2-7|.|TRBD1
ASSLSGTGSYEQY
>TRBV10-1|TRBJ2-3|.|TRBD2
ASSGPSGGGNTQY
>TRBV9|TRBJ2-3|.|TRBD1
ASSVGGQGLDTQY
>TRBV2|TRBJ1-2|.|.
ASSDTGFDYGYT
>TRBV5-1|TRBJ2-7|.|.
ASSLDRYEQY
>TRBV12-3/TRBV12-4|TRBJ2-7|.|.
ASSLGRTYEQY
>TRBV3-1/TRBV3-2|TRBJ1-5|.|.
ASSQEQESQPQH
>TRBV9|TRBJ1-2|.|.
ASSRGPVGYT
>TRBV4-1|TRBJ2-5|.|TRBD2
ASSQGALAGNLQETQY
>TRBV7-9|TRBJ1-6|.|.
ASRRGGLPLH
>TRBV3-1/TRBV3-2|TRBJ2-1|.|TRBD1
ASTKTGAPRDEQF
>TRBV6-5|TRBJ2-1|.|TRBD2
ASTPTSDTYNEQF
>TRBV27|TRBJ1-6|.|.
ASSVTGNSPLH
>TRBV10-3|TRBJ1-1|.|.
AIRVGHSNTEAF
>TRBV5-6|TRBJ2-5|few|TRBD1
ASSATGGEETQY